The 14 T cell receptor beta chains below come from one sample, sequenced in a study of identical twins. TCRdb used MiXCR to reprocess the 5' RACE reads, holding one entry per CDR3 protein. Of 750,000 to 950,000 distinct CDR3 sequences in the sample, roughly an eighth were seen once. Separately, the same data were catalogued under a study of yellow fever vaccine responses in identical twins.

Sequencing was carried out using PBMCs. Receptors originate from a woman aged 18-29 years in good health.

The table lists this clonotype with many counts. The V and J genes are TRBV29-1 and TRBJ2-3; the D is unclear. V lost 2 bases and J 0 bases, leaving 9 bases between the germline ends. Germline CDR1 SQVTM, CDR2 ANQGSEA. The CDR3 length is 14 residues. The CDR3 nucleotides read TGCAGCGTTGAACAGAGAAGCAGCACAGATACGCAGTATTTT. Amino acids: CSVEQRSSTDTQYF.

This clonotype was picked up many times. This sequence joins TRBV5-8 and TRBJ2-1; the D gene is possibly TRBD2 (6 bases). The CDR3 is 15 residues long. V lost 0 bases to trimming and J lost 8 bases, with 15 bases between them. Germline V gene data show CDR1 as SGHTS and CDR2 as YDEGEE. CDR3 sequence (DNA): TGTGCCAGCAGCTTGGTTGACGGGAGCCTGTATGAGCAGTTCTTC. This translates into CASSLVDGSLYEQFF. The whole variable domain, filled in from reference TRBV5-8 and TRBJ2-1, reads EAGVTQSPTHLIKTRGQQATLRCSPISGHTSVYWYQQALGLGLQFLLWYDEGEERNRGNFPPRFSGRQFPNYSSELNVNALELEDSALYLCASSLVDGSLYEQFFGPGTRLTVL.

This clonotype was seen a few times. The gene calls are TRBV5-6 and TRBJ2-5; perhaps D is TRBD1 or TRBD2 (7 bases each). The CDR3 length is 16 residues. V was trimmed by 7 bases and J by 5 bases, leaving 24 bases between them. Germline loops: CDR1 SGHDT, CDR2 YYEEEE. The DNA of the CDR3 is TGTGCCAGCGAAGACAGGGAGCGGGGACCCGGGGAGACCCAGTACTTC. Its protein product is CASEDRERGPGETQYF.

This clonotype showed up just a few times. The CDR3 here is CSVEDYDTGVKDTQYF. The CDR3, as DNA: TGCAGCGTTGAAGATTACGACACAGGGGTTAAAGATACGCAGTATTTT. The chain carries TRBV29-1 and TRBJ2-3; 7 bases fit TRBD1. Looked up from germline, CDR1 is SQVTM and CDR2 is ANQGSEA. CDR3 length: 16 residues. After removal of 0 bases from V and 5 bases from J, the junction contained 11 bases not matched to a gene.

This clonotype has only a few counts. The chain couples TRBV4-1 to TRBJ2-2; the D gene is possibly TRBD1 (6 bases). V lost 4 bases to trimming and J lost 0 bases, with 15 bases between them. Germline CDR1 is MGHRA and CDR2 is YSYEKL. The CDR3 runs to 17 residues. CDR3 region: CASSPPAGAPNTGELFF. In DNA form, the CDR3 reads TGCGCCAGCAGCCCACCCGCAGGGGCACCGAACACCGGGGAGCTGTTTTTT.

The sample holds a few counts of this clonotype. The rearrangement uses TRBV6-5 and TRBJ1-5; 9 bases are a match to TRBD1. The V gene end was trimmed by 2 bases and the J gene end by 7 bases; junction bases not matched to a gene: 0. Germline loops: CDR1 MNHEY, CDR2 SVGAGI. The CDR3 consists of 13 residues. The CDR3 loop reads CASSYGTGQPQHF. The CDR3, as DNA: TGTGCCAGCAGTTACGGGACAGGGCAGCCCCAGCATTTT.

This clonotype was detected a few times. The chain is built from TRBV3-1 and TRBJ1-5; D unclear. Trimming removed 5 bases from V and 0 bases from J, with 23 bases in between. The CDR3 is 19 amino acids. Germline V lookup: CDR1 LGHDT, CDR2 YNNKEL (reference sequence). The CDR3 bases are TGTGCCAGCAGCTTCTCCCTCCTTTCCCGGGCTTATAGCAATCAGCCCCAGCATTTT. The encoded protein is CASSFSLLSRAYSNQPQHF.

Only a few counts were recorded for this clonotype. The chain is built from TRBV2 and TRBJ2-3; 7 nucleotides agree with TRBD2. CDR3 length: 15 residues. After removal of 4 bases from V and 0 bases from J, the junction contained 4 bases not matched to a gene. CDR1 SNHLY and CDR2 FYNNEI come from the germline V gene. For the CDR3, the DNA is TGTGCCAGCAGTGTGGGAGCGGGGAGCACAGATACGCAGTATTTT. Translated, it gives CASSVGAGSTDTQYF.

This clonotype has more than one count but fewer than ten. The chain's CDR3 is CASSLASGRGSYNEQFF. The CDR3 DNA reads as TGTGCCAGCAGTTTAGCTAGCGGGAGAGGTTCCTACAATGAGCAGTTCTTC. The chain combines TRBV12-3 or TRBV12-4 with TRBJ2-1, with 9 bases that match TRBD2. Trimming at V came to 0 bases and at J to 1 base, leaving 4 bases not matched to a gene. CDR3 length: 17 amino acids.

This clonotype was counted a few times. This chain links TRBV11-2 with TRBJ2-2; D gene unclear. Germline V lookup: CDR1 SGHAT, CDR2 FQNNGV. CDR3 length: 18 residues. The V end lost 2 bases, the J end lost 3 bases, and 19 bases lay between the germline ends. This chain's CDR3 is CASSLSRLQRIYTGELFF. CDR3 nucleotide sequence: TGTGCCAGCAGCTTATCCAGGTTGCAGAGAATTTACACCGGGGAGCTGTTTTTT.

This clonotype was recorded a few times. This sequence joins TRBV20-1 and TRBJ2-1, with no clear D. Germline CDR1 DFQATT, CDR2 SNEGSKA (reference sequence). V was pared by 3 bases and J by 10 bases, with 13 bases between. The CDR3 spans 12 residues. The CDR3 bases are TGCAGTGCTAGTACTTTGGCGGAGGAGCAGTTCTTC. It yields the protein CSASTLAEEQFF.

This clonotype was seen repeatedly, ten times or more. The rearrangement joins TRBV15 to TRBJ1-5; D perhaps matches TRBD1 (6 bases). The V end was cut by 0 bases, the J end by 0 bases, with 9 bases between. Germline-derived CDR1 and CDR2 are LNHNV and YYDKDF (reference sequence). The CDR3 has 16 residues. In DNA form, the CDR3 reads TGTGCCACCAGCAGAGATCCGGACAGTAGCAATCAGCCCCAGCATTTT. Translated, it gives CATSRDPDSSNQPQHF. The full variable domain, with the rest looked up from reference TRBV15 and TRBJ1-5, is DAMVIQNPRYQVTQFGKPVTLSCSQTLNHNVMYWYQQKSSQAPKLLFHYYDKDFNNEADTPDNFQSRRPNTSFCFLDIRSPGLGDTAMYLCATSRDPDSSNQPQHFGDGTRLSIL.

This clonotype was seen repeatedly, ten times or more. The chain carries TRBV12-3 or TRBV12-4 and TRBJ2-4, with D tentatively TRBD2 (7 bases). The CDR3 consists of 16 residues. Trimming shortened V by 1 base and J by 1 base, and 11 bases separated the two germline ends. The CDR3 loop is CASSLEGRGAKNIQYF. CDR3 nucleotides: TGTGCCAGCAGTTTAGAGGGGAGGGGGGCCAAAAACATTCAGTACTTC.

The gene calls are TRBV6-2 or TRBV6-3 and TRBJ2-7, with D uncertain. The CDR3 has 13 residues. Germline CDR1 reads MNHEY; CDR2 reads SVGEGT. CDR3 sequence reads: CASSPSPSYEQCV. The CDR3 coding sequence is TGTGCCAGCAGCCCGTCACCCTCCTACGAGCAGTGCGTC.